These T cell receptor beta chains were read from a single sample in a study of control samples from healthy donors and cancer patients. The table came from immunoSEQ multiplex PCR; TCRdb's copy has only in-frame clones and leaves some out. The table includes about 61,000 clones, roughly 90% detected once. Source material: PBMCs. Receptors originate from a man in his sixties with colorectal cancer. The CDR3 runs from the conserved cysteine through the conserved F or W. A D gene is named only where the DNA matches it firmly. Expanded clones get a size class; other rows say once, few or many, or leave the size out.

j_call: TRBJ2-4; v_call: TRBV30; d_call: .; clone_size: .; cdr3_aa: CAWSVKGAKNIQYF; cdr3_nt: TGTGCCTGGAGTGTAAAGGGGGCCAAAAACATTCAGTACTTC
j_call: TRBJ2-1; v_call: TRBV3-1/TRBV3-2; d_call: .; clone_size: once; cdr3_aa: CASSLPRRGGSYNEQFF; cdr3_nt: TGTGCCAGCAGCCTCCCTCGGAGAGGTGGATCCTACAATGAGCAGTTCTTC
j_call: TRBJ1-1; v_call: TRBV28; d_call: .; clone_size: .; cdr3_aa: CASSPRTEAFF; cdr3_nt: TGTGCCAGCAGTCCACGGACAGAAGCTTTCTTT
j_call: TRBJ1-4; v_call: TRBV4-1; d_call: .; clone_size: .; cdr3_aa: CASSQGLAGEKLFF; cdr3_nt: TGCGCCAGCAGCCAAGGACTGGCGGGGGAAAAACTGTTTTTT
j_call: TRBJ2-5; v_call: TRBV28; d_call: TRBD1; clone_size: once; cdr3_aa: CASRTDRRETQYF; cdr3_nt: TGTGCCAGCAGAACGGACAGGCGAGAGACCCAGTACTTC
j_call: TRBJ2-7; v_call: TRBV27; d_call: .; clone_size: .; cdr3_aa: CASSRDGVSYEQYF; cdr3_nt: TGTGCCAGCAGTCGGGACGGTGTTTCCTACGAGCAGTACTTC
j_call: TRBJ2-7; v_call: TRBV18; d_call: .; clone_size: .; cdr3_aa: CASSPSFQGQYF; cdr3_nt: TGTGCCAGCTCACCATCTTTTCAAGGGCAGTACTTC
j_call: TRBJ2-1; v_call: TRBV19; d_call: .; clone_size: .; cdr3_aa: CASSIAEGGANEQFF; cdr3_nt: TGTGCCAGTAGTATCGCTGAGGGGGGGGCCAATGAGCAGTTCTTC
j_call: TRBJ2-7; v_call: TRBV7-2; d_call: .; clone_size: .; cdr3_aa: CASSLTVYEQYF; cdr3_nt: TGTGCCAGCAGCTTAACAGTCTACGAGCAGTACTTC
j_call: TRBJ1-1; v_call: TRBV12-2; d_call: .; clone_size: .; cdr3_aa: CASRLSPKGDPNTEAFF; cdr3_nt: TGTGCAAGTCGCTTATCCCCAAAGGGAGACCCGAACACTGAAGCTTTCTTT
j_call: TRBJ2-1; v_call: TRBV5-4; d_call: .; clone_size: .; cdr3_aa: CASSLGGGGHSYNEQFF; cdr3_nt: TGTGCCAGCAGCTTGGGGGGCGGGGGCCACTCCTACAATGAGCAGTTCTTC
j_call: TRBJ1-1; v_call: TRBV6-6; d_call: TRBD1; clone_size: .; cdr3_aa: CASSSNWDRVLLLF; cdr3_nt: TGTGCCAGCAGTTCCAACTGGGACAGAGTACTCTTATTATTT
j_call: TRBJ1-5; v_call: TRBV24-1; d_call: .; clone_size: .; cdr3_aa: CATSDSRELNQPQHF; cdr3_nt: TGTGCCACCAGTGACTCCAGGGAGTTAAATCAGCCCCAGCATTTT
j_call: TRBJ1-2; v_call: TRBV28; d_call: TRBD1; clone_size: .; cdr3_aa: CASSLGTGSYGYTF; cdr3_nt: TGTGCCAGCAGTTTGGGGACAGGCTCTTATGGCTACACCTTC
j_call: TRBJ2-5; v_call: TRBV6-4; d_call: .; clone_size: .; cdr3_aa: CASTKHGETQYF; cdr3_nt: TGTGCCAGCACGAAACACGGAGAGACCCAGTACTTC
j_call: TRBJ2-1; v_call: TRBV9; d_call: TRBD2; clone_size: .; cdr3_aa: CASSLVGGRNEQFF; cdr3_nt: TGTGCCAGCAGCCTAGTGGGAGGGCGGAATGAGCAGTTCTTC
j_call: TRBJ2-7; v_call: TRBV7-6; d_call: .; clone_size: .; cdr3_aa: CASSLAGYGGRNEQYF; cdr3_nt: TGTGCCAGCAGCTTAGCGGGGTACGGGGGTAGGAACGAGCAGTACTTC
j_call: TRBJ2-1; v_call: TRBV3-1/TRBV3-2; d_call: TRBD2; clone_size: once; cdr3_aa: CASRGSGGAGNEQFF; cdr3_nt: TGTGCCAGCAGGGGAAGCGGGGGGGCCGGCAATGAGCAGTTCTTC
j_call: TRBJ2-7; v_call: TRBV5-1; d_call: .; clone_size: .; cdr3_aa: CASSSQGSYEQYF; cdr3_nt: TGCGCCAGCAGCTCCCAGGGCTCCTACGAGCAGTACTTC
j_call: TRBJ2-1; v_call: TRBV5-6; d_call: .; clone_size: .; cdr3_aa: CASSSDSKSSYNEQFF; cdr3_nt: TGTGCCAGCAGTTCGGACTCCAAGAGCTCCTACAATGAGCAGTTCTTC
j_call: TRBJ2-7; v_call: TRBV10-3; d_call: TRBD1; clone_size: .; cdr3_aa: CAISGQGMTGEQYF; cdr3_nt: TGTGCCATCAGTGGACAGGGCATGACGGGGGAGCAGTACTTC
j_call: TRBJ2-7; v_call: TRBV9; d_call: .; clone_size: .; cdr3_aa: CASTKAQFYEQYF; cdr3_nt: TGTGCCAGCACCAAGGCGCAGTTCTACGAGCAGTACTTC
j_call: TRBJ2-7; v_call: TRBV9; d_call: .; clone_size: .; cdr3_aa: CASSVGGGGEQYF; cdr3_nt: TGTGCCAGCAGCGTAGGTGGAGGGGGCGAGCAGTACTTC
j_call: TRBJ2-3; v_call: TRBV6-5; d_call: .; clone_size: .; cdr3_aa: CASKKGWVWTDTQYF; cdr3_nt: TGTGCCAGCAAGAAGGGGTGGGTTTGGACAGATACGCAGTATTTT
j_call: TRBJ2-7; v_call: TRBV29-1; d_call: .; clone_size: .; cdr3_aa: CSVWGISYEQYF; cdr3_nt: TGCAGCGTTTGGGGAATCTCCTACGAGCAGTACTTC
j_call: TRBJ1-3; v_call: TRBV12-3/TRBV12-4; d_call: .; clone_size: few; cdr3_aa: CASRYSGNTIYF; cdr3_nt: TGTGCCAGCAGGTATTCTGGAAACACCATATATTTT
j_call: TRBJ1-2; v_call: TRBV6-1; d_call: .; clone_size: .; cdr3_aa: CASSEGSNPYGYTF; cdr3_nt: TGTGCCAGCAGTGAAGGGTCCAATCCCTATGGCTACACCTTC
j_call: TRBJ1-6; v_call: TRBV30; d_call: .; clone_size: few; cdr3_aa: CAWITGSSYNSPLHF; cdr3_nt: TGTGCCTGGATTACAGGGAGCTCCTATAATTCACCCCTCCACTTT
j_call: TRBJ2-4; v_call: TRBV19; d_call: .; clone_size: few; cdr3_aa: CASSREWAKNIQYF; cdr3_nt: TGTGCCAGTTCAAGGGAATGGGCCAAAAACATTCAGTACTTC
j_call: TRBJ2-7; v_call: TRBV6-2/TRBV6-3; d_call: .; clone_size: .; cdr3_aa: CASSLWGTSSYEQYF; cdr3_nt: TGTGCCAGCAGTTTATGGGGGACCTCCTCCTACGAGCAGTACTTC
j_call: TRBJ2-7; v_call: TRBV5-1; d_call: TRBD2; clone_size: .; cdr3_aa: CASKLAGGEGYEQYF; cdr3_nt: TGCGCCAGCAAGCTAGCGGGGGGTGAGGGCTACGAGCAGTACTTC
j_call: TRBJ2-2; v_call: TRBV7-2; d_call: .; clone_size: .; cdr3_aa: CASSSRAVNTGELFF; cdr3_nt: TGTGCCAGCAGTAGCAGGGCAGTGAACACCGGGGAGCTGTTTTTT
j_call: TRBJ1-6; v_call: TRBV28; d_call: .; clone_size: .; cdr3_aa: CASSLSGTDNSPLHF; cdr3_nt: TGTGCCAGCAGTTTGTCCGGGACCGATAATTCACCCCTCCACTTT
j_call: TRBJ2-1; v_call: TRBV4-3; d_call: .; clone_size: .; cdr3_aa: CASSQEFGNEQFF; cdr3_nt: TGCGCCAGCAGCCAAGAATTCGGGAATGAGCAGTTCTTC
j_call: TRBJ2-1; v_call: TRBV4-1; d_call: .; clone_size: .; cdr3_aa: CASSQVGGGLSYNEQFF; cdr3_nt: TGCGCCAGCAGCCAAGTTGGCGGGGGCCTCTCCTACAATGAGCAGTTCTTC
j_call: TRBJ2-7; v_call: TRBV2; d_call: .; clone_size: once; cdr3_aa: CASRAGYEQYF; cdr3_nt: TGTGCCAGCAGGGCCGGCTACGAGCAGTACTTC
j_call: TRBJ2-5; v_call: TRBV5-4; d_call: .; clone_size: .; cdr3_aa: CASSLGTDQETQYF; cdr3_nt: TGTGCCAGCAGCTTGGGGACAGATCAAGAGACCCAGTACTTC
j_call: TRBJ1-6; v_call: TRBV2; d_call: .; clone_size: .; cdr3_aa: CASSEAGGTGPLHF; cdr3_nt: TGTGCCAGCAGTGAAGCGGGGGGAACCGGGCCCCTCCACTTT
j_call: TRBJ2-5; v_call: TRBV9; d_call: .; clone_size: .; cdr3_aa: CASSVDSGQETQYF; cdr3_nt: TGTGCCAGCAGCGTAGACAGCGGCCAAGAGACCCAGTACTTC
j_call: TRBJ1-2; v_call: TRBV28; d_call: .; clone_size: .; cdr3_aa: CASSFRRAAPSNYGYTF; cdr3_nt: TGTGCCAGCAGTTTCCGCAGGGCCGCCCCTTCTAACTATGGCTACACCTTC
j_call: TRBJ1-5; v_call: TRBV4-1; d_call: .; clone_size: .; cdr3_aa: CASSQEDIFNQPQHF; cdr3_nt: TGCGCCAGCAGCCAAGAGGACATATTCAATCAGCCCCAGCATTTT
j_call: TRBJ2-5; v_call: TRBV7-9; d_call: .; clone_size: .; cdr3_aa: CATRDTSQETQYF; cdr3_nt: TGTGCCACGCGGGACACCTCCCAAGAGACCCAGTACTTC
j_call: TRBJ2-2; v_call: TRBV11-3; d_call: .; clone_size: .; cdr3_aa: CASSLEGLGGGELFF; cdr3_nt: TGTGCCAGCAGCTTGGAAGGGCTAGGCGGCGGGGAGCTGTTTTTT
j_call: TRBJ1-1; v_call: TRBV27; d_call: .; clone_size: .; cdr3_aa: CASSLSSRDTTEAFF; cdr3_nt: TGTGCCAGCAGTTTATCGAGTAGGGATACCACTGAAGCTTTCTTT
j_call: TRBJ2-1; v_call: TRBV9; d_call: TRBD1; clone_size: .; cdr3_aa: CASSPGQRNEQFF; cdr3_nt: TGTGCCAGCAGCCCGGGACAGAGAAATGAGCAGTTCTTC
j_call: TRBJ1-6; v_call: TRBV7-3; d_call: .; clone_size: .; cdr3_aa: CASSFGTTNSPLHF; cdr3_nt: TGTGCCAGCAGCTTCGGGACAACCAATTCACCCCTCCACTTT
j_call: TRBJ2-2; v_call: TRBV11-2; d_call: TRBD2; clone_size: .; cdr3_aa: CASSLGRGRGTGELFF; cdr3_nt: TGTGCCAGCAGCTTGGGGCGGGGGAGGGGCACCGGGGAGCTGTTTTTT
j_call: TRBJ2-4; v_call: TRBV7-9; d_call: TRBD1; clone_size: once; cdr3_aa: CASSPNRGTKNIQYF; cdr3_nt: TGTGCCAGCAGCCCGAACAGGGGAACCAAAAACATTCAGTACTTC
j_call: TRBJ2-3; v_call: TRBV29-1; d_call: .; clone_size: .; cdr3_aa: CSVVLQETSTDTQYF; cdr3_nt: TGCAGCGTTGTACTCCAGGAGACTAGCACAGATACGCAGTATTTT
j_call: TRBJ2-2; v_call: TRBV28; d_call: .; clone_size: .; cdr3_aa: CASKNPTGELFF; cdr3_nt: TGTGCCAGCAAGAACCCAACCGGGGAGCTGTTTTTT
j_call: TRBJ2-3; v_call: TRBV4-3; d_call: .; clone_size: once; cdr3_aa: CASSQDGGRNTDTQYF; cdr3_nt: TGCGCCAGCAGCCAAGATGGGGGCAGAAACACAGATACGCAGTATTTT
j_call: TRBJ1-5; v_call: TRBV16; d_call: TRBD1; clone_size: few; cdr3_aa: CASSPGTGKDQPQHF; cdr3_nt: TGTGCCAGCAGCCCTGGGACAGGGAAAGATCAGCCCCAGCATTTT
j_call: TRBJ1-2; v_call: TRBV19; d_call: .; clone_size: .; cdr3_aa: CASSIGQGGYGYTF; cdr3_nt: TGTGCCAGTAGTATTGGCCAGGGCGGCTATGGCTACACCTTC
j_call: TRBJ1-6; v_call: TRBV6-1; d_call: TRBD1; clone_size: once; cdr3_aa: CASSALGTADNSPLHF; cdr3_nt: TGTGCCAGCAGTGCCCTGGGGACAGCGGATAATTCACCCCTCCACTTT
j_call: TRBJ1-2; v_call: TRBV30; d_call: .; clone_size: .; cdr3_aa: CAWSLGFGYTF; cdr3_nt: TGTGCCTGGAGTCTAGGGTTTGGCTACACCTTC
j_call: TRBJ1-2; v_call: TRBV2; d_call: TRBD1; clone_size: .; cdr3_aa: CASRATGSSRLSNYGYTF; cdr3_nt: TGTGCCAGCAGAGCGACAGGGTCGAGCCGTTTAAGTAACTATGGCTACACCTTC
j_call: TRBJ2-7; v_call: TRBV6-4; d_call: .; clone_size: once; cdr3_aa: CNRGGPYEQYF; cdr3_nt: TGTAACAGGGGGGGACCCTACGAGCAGTACTTC
j_call: TRBJ2-1; v_call: TRBV18; d_call: .; clone_size: few; cdr3_aa: CASSPDSMFEQFF; cdr3_nt: TGTGCCAGCTCACCCGACAGTATGTTTGAGCAGTTCTTC
j_call: TRBJ1-1; v_call: TRBV19; d_call: .; clone_size: .; cdr3_aa: CASSTSDSRGTEAFF; cdr3_nt: TGTGCCAGTAGTACTTCGGACAGCAGGGGAACTGAAGCTTTCTTT
j_call: TRBJ1-1; v_call: TRBV11-2; d_call: TRBD1; clone_size: .; cdr3_aa: CASGQANTEAFF; cdr3_nt: TGTGCCAGTGGACAGGCGAACACTGAAGCTTTCTTT